The 23 T cell receptor beta chains given below trace back to one sample, sequenced in a study of blood T cells in healthy people across ages. Together with a sample-barcoded 5' primer, a J-beta primer mix was included in a second PCR lasting roughly 6 to 12 cycles. TCRdb re-called the 5' RACE reads through MiXCR, storing one row per CDR3 protein. Of about 2 million distinct CDR3 sequences listed, about 50% were seen once; the top ten hold about 2.1%. Material for sequencing was blood. Receptors were obtained from a woman aged 40 to 49 in good health.

V usage is TRBV7-3 and J usage is TRBJ2-3, with 14 nucleotides matching TRBD2. Germline V gene lookup returns CDR1 SGHTA and CDR2 FQGTGA. The CDR3 contains 21 residues. With V trimmed by 8 bases and J by 0 bases, 19 bases remained unmatched. The CDR3 nucleotides are TGTGCCAGCCCTTCCCGAGGAGGGACTAGCGGGGGAAGACTTAGCACAGATACGCAGTATTTT. As protein: CASPSRGGTSGGRLSTDTQYF.

The chain uses TRBV6-5 and TRBJ2-7; 12 bases map to TRBD1. Germline V gene data show CDR1 as MNHEY and CDR2 as SVGAGI. The CDR3 has 15 amino acids. V lost 4 bases, J lost 5 bases, and 6 bases stayed unmatched. CDR3 loop: CASSSGTGGPNEQYF. The CDR3 region has the DNA TGTGCCAGCAGTTCCGGGACAGGGGGCCCCAACGAGCAGTACTTC.

The chain is built from TRBV7-9 and TRBJ2-7; TRBD1 agrees at 8 bases. From germline, CDR1 is SEHNR and CDR2 FQNEAQ (reference sequence). The CDR3 covers 17 residues. After removal of 5 bases from V and 2 bases from J, the junction contained 14 bases not matched to a gene. The CDR3 region is CASSARGVDRGPYEQYF. The CDR3 coding sequence is TGTGCCAGCAGCGCCAGAGGGGTTGACAGGGGACCCTACGAGCAGTACTTC.

The DNA of the CDR3 is TGCGCCAGCAGCCAACAATCCCGGCAAGGGAGCGGGGGGGCCAGCGAGCAGTACTTC. Protein sequence: CASSQQSRQGSGGASEQYF. The chain is built from TRBV4-1 and TRBJ2-5, with 10 positions matching TRBD2. The DNA end lines up better with TRBJ2-7; the J call may be wrong. The CDR3 extends over 19 amino acids. The germline V gene encodes CDR1 MGHRA and CDR2 YSYEKL.

The CDR3 DNA reads as TGTGCCAGCTTGATGGGCGGGGCAGATACGCAGTATTTT. Amino acids: CASLMGGADTQYF. The V call is TRBV2, the J call TRBJ2-3, with D possibly matching TRBD2 (6 bases). The V end was cut by 8 bases, the J end by 4 bases, with 13 bases between. Looked up from germline, CDR1 is SNHLY and CDR2 is FYNNEI. This CDR3 has 13 residues.

As concerns this clonotype: Germline is not matched at one junction end, which may reflect a read error. The chain links TRBV11-1 to TRBJ2-7, with 10 positions matching TRBD2. Near its end, the DNA agrees better with TRBJ2-4, so the J call may be wrong. The CDR3 contains 15 residues. Germline V gives CDR1 SGHAT, CDR2 FQDESV (reference sequence). The CDR3 nucleotides are TGTTCCAGCAGCTCCAGGACTAGCGGTATAAACATTCAGTACTTC. It codes for CSSSSRTSGINIQYF.

The chain uses TRBV18 and TRBJ2-1; 14 nucleotides agree with TRBD2. Trimming cost V 3 bases and J 8 bases; bases outside gene matches: 6. Germline V gene data show CDR1 as KGHSH and CDR2 as LQKENI. This CDR3 is built from 16 residues. The CDR3 here is CASSPYPTSGGDEQFF. In DNA, the CDR3 is TGTGCCAGCTCACCTTATCCGACTAGCGGGGGGGATGAGCAGTTCTTC.

The chain has TRBV6-2 or TRBV6-3 and TRBJ2-1; D uncertain. With 2 bases removed from V and 6 bases from J, the gap between germline ends came to 5 bases. Germline assignment: CDR1 MNHEY and CDR2 SVGEGT. This CDR3 region has 12 residues. CDR3 residues: CASSYLPNEQFF. Written as DNA, the CDR3 is TGTGCCAGCAGTTACCTTCCCAATGAGCAGTTCTTC.

This clonotype has only a few counts. The chain couples TRBV20-1 to TRBJ2-1; 15 nucleotides line up with TRBD2. The CDR3 contains 14 residues. Trimming cost V 5 bases and J 9 bases; bases outside gene matches: 5. From germline, CDR1 is DFQATT and CDR2 SNEGSKA (reference sequence). For the CDR3, the DNA is TGCAGTGCTCGGACTAGCGGGGGGGTAAGTGAGCAGTTCTTC. It specifies CSARTSGGVSEQFF.

The chain employs TRBV5-6 and TRBJ1-2; D gene uncertain. The CDR3 contains 12 residues. The ends were cut back, 3 bases at V and 7 bases at J, with 10 bases in the middle. CDR1 and CDR2 (germline): SGHDT, YYEEEE. The DNA of the CDR3 is TGTGCCAGCAGCTCTGGTCACGTTGGCTACACCTTC. Its protein is CASSSGHVGYTF.

The V gene is TRBV28, the J gene TRBJ2-3; 8 bases line up with TRBD2. This CDR3 comprises 18 residues. The germline V gene has CDR1 MDHEN and CDR2 SYDVKM. The trim removed 3 bases at V and 7 bases at J, leaving 18 bases unmatched. The CDR3 DNA reads as TGTGCCAGCAGTTTCCGGACGACTGGACGGGGGGGCGGGAATACGCAGTATTTT. It codes for CASSFRTTGRGGGNTQYF.

This clonotype was found a few times. The V and J genes are TRBV29-1 and TRBJ2-1; D is uncertain. V gave up 8 bases and J gave up 3 bases, with 11 bases separating them. Per the germline V gene, CDR1 is SQVTM and CDR2 is ANQGSEA. There are 12 residues in the CDR3. The CDR3 DNA reads as TGCAGCAACTGGGATAGCTACAATGAGCAGTTCTTC. It codes for CSNWDSYNEQFF.

The rearrangement links TRBV20-1 to TRBJ2-7; D remains unclear. From germline, CDR1 is DFQATT and CDR2 SNEGSKA (reference sequence). This CDR3 is 11 amino acids long. V was pared by 5 bases and J by 5 bases, with 10 bases between. CDR3 in amino acids: CSARAQNEQYF. CDR3 coding DNA: TGCAGTGCTCGGGCCCAGAACGAGCAGTACTTC.

The chain has TRBV27 and TRBJ2-3, with D maybe TRBD2 (5 bases). V was clipped by 0 bases and J by 4 bases, with 11 bases between them. CDR1 and CDR2 from the germline V gene are MNHEY and SMNVEV (reference sequence). This CDR3 region has 15 residues. DNA for the CDR3: TGTGCCAGCAGTTTATCGAGAGGGTTTCCAGATACGCAGTATTTT. This codes for CASSLSRGFPDTQYF.

The gene calls are TRBV7-2 and TRBJ1-5; tentative D call: TRBD1 (6 bases). Trimming shortened V by 2 bases and J by 9 bases, and 14 bases separated the two germline ends. Germline V gene data show CDR1 as SGHTA and CDR2 as FQGNSA. This CDR3 has 14 residues. CDR3 sequence (DNA): TGTGCCAGCAGCTTAAGCACAGGGCCATGGCCCCAGCATTTT. This translates into CASSLSTGPWPQHF.

The rearrangement links TRBV12-3 or TRBV12-4 to TRBJ2-3; D uncertain. The V and J ends lost 2 bases and 0 bases respectively, with 6 bases between them. CDR3 length: 14 residues. For the CDR3, the DNA is TGTGCCAGCAGTTTACCGAAAAGCACAGATACGCAGTATTTT. Protein: CASSLPKSTDTQYF.

J is TRBJ2-6 and V is TRBV10-3; D possibly corresponds to TRBD2 (6 bases). The ends were cut back, 3 bases at V and 2 bases at J, with 8 bases in the middle. Germline values: CDR1 ENHRY, CDR2 SYGVKD. CDR3 length: 15 amino acids. The CDR3 sequence is CAISEGGAGANVLTF. The CDR3 DNA reads TGTGCCATCAGTGAAGGAGGGGCTGGGGCCAACGTCCTGACTTTC.

The rearrangement links TRBV6-1 to TRBJ2-1; D not certain. CDR1 is MNHNS and CDR2 is SASEGT in the germline V gene. CDR3 length: 13 amino acids. V shed 2 bases and J shed 9 bases, with 11 bases lying between them. CDR3 amino acids: CASSERVDGEQFF. DNA of the CDR3: TGTGCCAGCAGTGAAAGGGTTGACGGTGAGCAGTTCTTC.

The V call is TRBV21-1, the J call TRBJ2-7; the DNA was not used to check the table's D call, TRBD2. TRBV21-1 is a known pseudogene. This CDR3 contains 17 residues. CDR3 DNA: TGTGCCAGCAGCAAAACGGGATGGCGGGGATCGGTCTACGAGCAGTACTTC. It translates to CASSKTGWRGSVYEQYF.

The chain uses TRBV5-1 and TRBJ2-7; TRBD2 matches at 14 bases. The J call may be incorrect, as the DNA end agrees better with TRBJ2-5. Germline V gene lookup returns CDR1 SGHRS and CDR2 YFSETQ. The CDR3 is made up of 16 amino acids. The CDR3 DNA follows: TGCGCCAGCAGTAGACCCGGGACTAGCGGGGGAGAGACCCAGTACTTC. Translating it yields CASSRPGTSGGETQYF.

This clonotype has a handful of counts. The chain joins TRBV6-1 to TRBJ2-1; TRBD1 matches at 8 bases. Germline V gene sequence: CDR1 MNHNS, CDR2 SASEGT. J lost 12 bases, V lost 3 bases, and 7 bases had no gene match. This CDR3 is built from 13 residues. CDR3 DNA: TGTGCCAGCAGTGAGTGGGACAGGAGTGGGCAGTTCTTC. Its translation: CASSEWDRSGQFF.

This clonotype has only a few counts. The chain recombines TRBV29-1 with TRBJ2-5; D may be TRBD1 (6 bases). Trimming took 4 bases from V and 2 from J, leaving 17 bases between them. Per germline, CDR1 SQVTM and CDR2 ANQGSEA. The CDR3 is 15 residues long. Written as DNA, the CDR3 is TGCAGCGTTGTCGTAGCAGGGGCCGGGCAAGAGACCCAGTACTTC. Its protein is CSVVVAGAGQETQYF.

The chain has TRBV24-1 and TRBJ2-3, with D perhaps matching TRBD2 (5 bases). Between the trimmed V and J ends, which lost 9 bases and 3 bases, there was a span of 15 bases. This CDR3 has 14 residues. Per germline, CDR1 KGHDR and CDR2 SFDVKD. CDR3 nucleotides: TGTGCCACCCGGGCGGAAAGGAGGACAGATACGCAGTATTTT. Translation: CATRAERRTDTQYF.